The 18 T cell receptor beta chains below come from one sample, sequenced in a study of tumor-infiltrating lymphocytes in primary liver carcinoma. A primer matching the constant region was used to make TCR beta cDNA from approximately 500 ng of total RNA. Amplification in three nested multiplex PCR rounds with slightly modified ARM-PCR gave rise to TCR beta libraries. Investigators reported that the first two PCR rounds, at 10 cycles each, used TRBV1-TRBV30 forward primers with a C-beta reverse primer. TCRdb reprocessed the multiplex PCR reads via MiXCR and lists one record per CDR3 protein. The repertoire includes roughly 78,000 distinct CDR3 sequences, 71% of them detected once, and around 15% sits in the top ten. Bulk tissue was left unsorted, and RNA and DNA were co-extracted from roughly 20-30 mg of it. Sequencing input: liver tumor tissue from sampling region 4. Sample subset: tumor region T4, right-lateral pole. The receptors were gathered from a woman in her sixties with primary liver carcinoma and hepatitis B virus infection.

The chain links TRBV4-2 to TRBJ2-7, with 8 bases lining up with TRBD2. Germline V gene sequence: CDR1 LGHNA, CDR2 YNFKEQ. The CDR3 consists of 16 residues. V lost 3 bases and J lost 3; bases outside the gene matches: 10. The CDR3 DNA sequence: TGTGCCAGCAGCCAGGGGACTAGAGGGGACTTCTACGAGCAGTACTTC. This translates into CASSQGTRGDFYEQYF.

Remarks on this clonotype: A much larger clone differs by one base, so this may be a read error. The genes are TRBV28 and TRBJ2-7; 7 bases line up with TRBD1. This CDR3 comprises 13 residues. CDR1 MDHEN and CDR2 SYDVKM come from the germline V gene. The CDR3 is CAIGSRGPYEPYF. As DNA, the CDR3 is TGTGCCATCGGTTCTAGGGGGCCCTACGAGCCGTACTTC.

Note on this clonotype: A much larger clone sits a single nucleotide away, making a read error possible. This chain uses TRBV29-1 with TRBJ2-1; D is perhaps TRBD1 or TRBD2 (5 bases each). CDR3 length: 13 amino acids. Germline CDR1 is SQVTM and CDR2 is ANQGSEA. CDR3 in DNA: TGCAACGGAAAACTGGGACCGAGCAATGAGCAGTTCTTC. Residues: CNGKLGPSNEQFF.

As concerns this clonotype: As the CDR3 is not closed by the conserved phenylalanine or tryptophan, this likely results from a read error. The chain has TRBV6-2 or TRBV6-3 and TRBJ2-1; D unclear. Germline V gives CDR1 MNHEY, CDR2 SVGEGT. The germline V and J ends were trimmed by 6 bases and 7 bases, with 13 bases remaining between them. The CDR3 covers 13 residues. CDR3 bases: TGTGCCAGCAGGGTGGCTGCAAATAATGAGCAGTTCTTG. Protein product: CASRVAANNEQFL.

In the case of this clonotype: One junction end does not reproduce the germline sequence, and a read error may be involved. This chain links TRBV6-5 with TRBJ2-3; D is unresolved. The J call may not be correct, given that the DNA end is closer to TRBJ1-5. Germline V gene sequence: CDR1 MNHEY, CDR2 SVGAGI. This CDR3 region has 14 residues. The CDR3 loop reads CDSSPSPRGGTQHF. CDR3 DNA: TGTGACAGCAGTCCTAGCCCTCGTGGCGGTACGCAGCATTTT.

About this clonotype: A read error may produce the germline difference seen at one junction end. The J gene is TRBJ1-3, the V gene TRBV4-1; tentatively, D is TRBD1 (5 bases). CDR1 is MGHRA and CDR2 is YSYEKL in the germline V gene. CDR3 length: 16 amino acids. The CDR3 spells CVSSREAGRSGNTIYF. The CDR3 DNA sequence: TGCGTCAGCAGCCGAGAAGCAGGGCGCTCTGGAAACACCATATATTTT.

The table lists this clonotype with many counts. The chain couples TRBV6-6 to TRBJ2-7, with a weak D call TRBD2 (6 bases). Germline V CDR1 and CDR2: MNHNY, SVGAGI (reference sequence). V was clipped by 10 bases and J by 0 bases, with 13 bases between them. CDR3 length: 13 residues. The CDR3, as DNA: TGTGCCAACGTTGGAGGGTGCTCCTACGAGCAGTACTTC. As protein: CANVGGCSYEQYF.

Details on this clonotype: This may stem from a read error, because a much larger clone lies one nucleotide away. This chain uses TRBV7-9 with TRBJ1-1; D unresolved. V was trimmed by 4 bases and J by 2 bases, leaving 11 bases between them. The germline CDR1 and CDR2 sequences are SEHNR and FQNEAQ (reference sequence). The CDR3 is made up of 14 amino acids. The CDR3 protein is CASSSQEGNTEAFF. The CDR3 bases are TGTGCCAGCAGCTCCCAAGAGGGAAACACTGAAGCTTTCTTT.

Comments on this clonotype: One end of the junction is discordant with germline, which a read error may explain. The chain is built from TRBV6-5 and TRBJ2-7; TRBD1 or TRBD2 may be the D gene (5 bases each). The CDR3 runs 16 residues. Per the germline V gene, CDR1 is MNHEY and CDR2 is SVGAGI. CDR3 sequence: CACSYQPVVGPYEQYF. The DNA of the CDR3 is TGTGCCTGCAGTTACCAACCGGTAGTGGGACCCTACGAGCAGTACTTC.

Points on this clonotype: Because it lacks the conserved phenylalanine or tryptophan at the end, this CDR3 is likely a read error. The DNA is left out, because the CDR3 cannot be placed on it with certainty; the CDR3 is given as TCRdb lists it. This rearrangement joins TRBV29-1 to TRBJ1-1. Germline V gene sequence: CDR1 SQVTM, CDR2 ANQGSEA. The CDR3 is 13 amino acids in total, end residues counted. The CDR3 sequence: CSVAALAATEASS.

The chain has TRBV6-6 and TRBJ2-7; weak D call: TRBD2 (8 bases). The CDR3 runs to 17 residues. Trimming pared 6 bases from V and 5 bases from J, leaving 26 bases between. The germline gives CDR1 MNHNY, CDR2 SVGAGI (reference sequence). The CDR3 DNA follows: TGTGCCAGCAGCTGCGCGGTAAGGGGGCTAGCGGGCGACGAGCAGTACTTC. The encoded protein is CASSCAVRGLAGDEQYF.

Comment on this clonotype: A read error may explain this, as a much larger clone is one base away. The CDR3 spells CASRGSGGEADTQYF. CDR3 coding DNA: TGTGCCAGCCGTGGCTCAGGGGGAGAGGCAGATACGCAGTATTTT. The J gene is TRBJ2-3, the V gene TRBV6-1; 7 nucleotides align to TRBD1. This CDR3 has 15 residues. Germline values: CDR1 MNHNS, CDR2 SASEGT. V shed 8 bases and J 4 bases; nucleotides not matched to a gene: 12.

In this sample, this clonotype turned up once. This chain uses TRBV14 with TRBJ2-7; D gene ambiguous. CDR3 length equals 15 residues. From germline, CDR1 is SGHDN and CDR2 FVKESK. Trimming left V 1 base short and J 9 bases short, with 19 bases between. The CDR3 sequence: CASSQGLGASNGQYF. The DNA of the CDR3 is TGTGCCAGCAGCCAAGGATTAGGAGCCTCCAACGGGCAGTACTTC.

J is TRBJ2-7 and V is TRBV28; D is perhaps TRBD1 or TRBD2 (5 bases each). V was shortened by 6 bases and J by 7 bases, with 19 bases between the two germline ends. Germline assignment: CDR1 MDHEN and CDR2 SYDVKM. The CDR3 consists of 14 residues. The CDR3 DNA reads as TGTGCCAGCAGGAGGACTGGGGCCCACAATGAGCAGTACTTC. This codes for CASRRTGAHNEQYF.

With respect to this clonotype: One end of the junction is discordant with germline, which a read error may explain. V and J are TRBV11-2 and TRBJ2-1, with TRBD2 matching over 8 bases. The CDR3 consists of 16 residues. Germline CDR1 and CDR2: SGHAT and FQNNGV. The CDR3 sequence is CACSLNSGKVENEQFF. CDR3 DNA sequence: TGTGCCTGCAGCTTAAATAGCGGGAAGGTTGAGAATGAGCAGTTCTTC.

This sequence joins TRBV28 and TRBJ1-5; TRBD2 agrees at 9 bases. The DNA end lines up better with TRBJ2-3; the J call may be wrong. The CDR3 has 14 residues. CDR1 MDHEN and CDR2 SYDVKM come from the germline V gene. The CDR3: CASTRGGGHRPQYF. The CDR3, as DNA: TGTGCCAGCACGCGGGGGGGCGGCCATCGGCCCCAGTATTTT.

The V gene is TRBV12-3 or TRBV12-4, the J gene TRBJ2-1; the match to TRBD2 covers 11 bases. The CDR3 spans 16 residues. The trim removed 3 bases at V and 5 bases at J, leaving 6 bases unmatched. The CDR3 protein is CASSFLASGRNNEQFF. The DNA for the CDR3 is TGTGCCAGCAGTTTCTTGGCTAGCGGGAGGAACAATGAGCAGTTCTTC.

This clonotype was seen repeatedly, ten times or more. This sequence joins TRBV6-6 and TRBJ2-7; a possible D gene is TRBD2 (5 bases). V was trimmed by 7 bases and J by 3 bases, leaving 16 bases between them. Germline loops: CDR1 MNHNY, CDR2 SVGAGI (reference sequence). The CDR3 is made up of 14 amino acids. The CDR3 nucleotides read TGTGCCAGCACCAAAGTCGAGGGAGTCTACGAGCAGTACTTC. Amino acid sequence: CASTKVEGVYEQYF.